The rows below give T cell receptor beta chains drawn from one sample of a study of read filtering for tumor transcriptome and immune sequencing. Via MiXCR, TCRdb re-called the reads, giving one row per CDR3 protein. Found here are about 61,000 distinct CDR3 sequences, about a fifth of them singletons; the top ten hold roughly an eighth. Sequencing used a population of CD138-negative cells sorted from bone marrow. The receptors originated from a donor aged 40 or older with multiple myeloma. CDR3s include the opening cysteine and the closing phenylalanine or tryptophan. D genes are given only for firm matches. Only part of the rows carry a size: once, few, many, or a class if the clone is expanded.

D gene	J gene	clone size	V gene	CDR3 DNA	CDR3 protein
.	TRBJ1-1	many	TRBV12-3/TRBV12-4	TGTGCCAGCACTTTTGGGCAGCCCGCTGAAGCTTTCTTT	CASTFGQPAEAFF
TRBD2	TRBJ2-1	many	TRBV11-2	TGTGCCAGCAGCTTAGTCCTGACGGGACTAGCGGTCAATGAGCAGTTCTTC	CASSLVLTGLAVNEQFF
.	TRBJ2-1	many	TRBV2	TGTGCCAGCCAAAAGGGGGGGGGGACGGGGCTCAATGAGCAGTTCTTC	CASQKGGGTGLNEQFF
.	TRBJ2-5	many	TRBV20-1	TGCAGTGCTAGAGAACCGGGACTCGGGACCCAGTACTTC	CSAREPGLGTQYF
TRBD1	TRBJ1-5	.	TRBV20-1	TGCAGTGCTCTAGAGACAGGGTTAGGTCAGCCCCAGCATTTT	CSALETGLGQPQHF
.	TRBJ2-5	many	TRBV5-5	TGTGCCAGCAGCCCGGATCGGACCCAGTACTTC	CASSPDRTQYF
TRBD2	TRBJ2-7	few	TRBV9	TGTGCCAGCAGCGTAGGACTGCGGGGGGTGTACGAGCAGTACTTC	CASSVGLRGVYEQYF
.	TRBJ1-1	many	TRBV7-9	TGTGCCAGCATAGCCTACACTGAAGCTTTCTTT	CASIAYTEAFF
TRBD1	TRBJ2-5	many	TRBV7-9	TGTGCCAGCAGCTTAGGACAGGGGGACCAAGAGACCCAGTACTTC	CASSLGQGDQETQYF
TRBD1	TRBJ2-7	many	TRBV7-2	TGTGCCAGCAGCTTAGCCGGACAGGTCTACGAGCAGTACTTC	CASSLAGQVYEQYF
TRBD2	TRBJ2-5	many	TRBV7-3	TGTGCCAGCAGCCCTAGCGGGGGGGCAGAGACCCAGTACTTC	CASSPSGGAETQYF
.	TRBJ2-7	many	TRBV11-3	TGTGCCAGCAGCGACGGACCCTACGAGCAGTACTTC	CASSDGPYEQYF
.	TRBJ2-1	many	TRBV29-1	TGCAGCGTTGCCCAGGGAGGCTCCTACAATGAGCAGTTCTTC	CSVAQGGSYNEQFF
.	TRBJ2-5	few	TRBV10-3	TGTGCCACCCGGGACTTTCAAGAGACCCAGTACTTC	CATRDFQETQYF
.	TRBJ1-1	many	TRBV19	TGTGCCAGTCTAGGGACCACCGGGCTCGGTGAAGCTTTCTTT	CASLGTTGLGEAFF
.	TRBJ2-7	.	TRBV19	TGTGCCAGTAGCACATACCAGGGGAGCTACGAGCAGTACTTC	CASSTYQGSYEQYF